A single T cell receptor (beta chain) is shown here with its context. Which antigen it targets is not known. No base quality values were provided; no much bigger clone lies one nucleotide off. The data belong to a study of blood T cells in healthy people across ages (dated by TCRdb to the mid-2010s). Study-level background: In model experiments, template switching captured about one uniquely barcoded TCR beta cDNA molecule for every two T cells. To track age-related changes in TCR beta repertoire diversity, the study relied on deep sequencing normalized with unique cDNA molecular identifiers. Donors were grouped into four age groups: young (average 16 years), middle-aged (39), aged (around 60) and long-lived (just over 80). To avoid experimental bias, donors of different ages were distributed randomly across sequencing lanes. For two donors (one aged 18 to 29 and one aged 80 or older), the study analyzed two additional independent replicas of 1 million unique cDNA reads from the same blood draw. Study-level results and caveats: Compared with the aged group, the long-lived group had more naive CD4+ T cells, fewer expanded clones and increased TCR diversity, a pattern suggesting age selection. Donor CMV infection status was unknown, potentially confounding age-related changes in expanded clonotypes. As age increased, observed TCR beta diversity per million T cells dropped in a roughly linear way, and a significant reduction was already evident by age approximately 40. Observed TCR beta diversity correlated strongly with the percentage of naive T cells measured by flow cytometry. Because profiling used bulk unsorted PBMCs, naive and antigen-experienced compartments could not be compared conclusively. Estimates of total diversity based on one million sequenced T cells were considered lower bounds and underestimates.

For this chain, trimming is 2 bases at the V end and 6 bases at the J end, and the number of junction bases without a gene match is 12. The CDR3 covers 18 residues, taking in both the cysteine and the phenylalanine. The retained sequence is limited to the CDR3, 54 bases, with the frame set at the first base. The CDR1 and CDR2 encoded by the germline V gene are SGHAT and FQNNGV. The library was prepared using 5' RACE. The sequencer was an Illumina HiSeq 2500. A second PCR of roughly 7 to 11 cycles was performed with a sample-barcoded 5' primer and a J-beta primer mix. Each TCR beta cDNA molecule received a unique molecular identifier from a template-switch 5' adaptor carrying 12 random nucleotides. Each sample yielded at least 3 million CDR3-containing paired-end reads. The Mint cDNA synthesis kit, primed by a TRBC-specific oligonucleotide, was used to synthesize first-strand cDNA from all RNA. Following uracil-DNA glycosylase treatment, all cDNA underwent a first 18-cycle PCR with the universal primers M1SS and BC2_uni_R. Concerning the study's data processing: Each sample was normalized by randomly selecting 1 million high-quality reads, each carrying a distinct molecular identifier. Reads sharing molecular identifiers were discarded rather than binned into consensus sequences. MiTCR, set to a Q25 quality threshold and the strictest error-elimination algorithm, was used for CDR3 identification, clonotype clustering and error correction. A nonparametric unseen species model with Euler transformation was used to estimate lower-bound total TCR beta diversity. TCRdb applied fastp at Q25 and MiXCR to the public reads, then kept only in-frame beta chains. Each record represents a unique CDR3 protein, reported with the most common genes and DNA among its rows. Here the V and J calls rest on TCRdb's processing, not on the authors' analysis. Counted in this sample were about 1.4 million distinct CDR3 sequences; 59% of them appeared once. The ten largest clones take up roughly 7% of the sample.

Systemically healthy Caucasian individuals from Russia, around 38 in total and aged about 6 to 90 years, were included as donors. About 10 milliliters of peripheral blood were drawn from each donor into EDTA-treated Vacutainer tubes. Ficoll-Paque density-gradient centrifugation was used to isolate PBMCs, with at least 7 million per sample. Total RNA was extracted from PBMCs with Trizol reagent, with at least 6 micrograms obtained per sample. The percentages of naive CD45RAhigh/CD27high T cells were determined by flow cytometry on a PBMC aliquot from every donor. Sequenced sample: blood. The sequence was obtained from a man between 18 and 29 years old in good health. The sequence joins TRBV11-2 to TRBJ2-1; TRBD2 matches 11 bases in the middle. Here the CDR3 is given as CASSLRISGGVDGNEQFF. The DNA is TGTGCCAGCAGCTTAAGAATTAGCGGGGGGGTCGATGGCAATGAGCAGTTCTTC.